The entry below describes one T cell receptor beta chain. The PCR was carried out with 60 Vbeta primers and 13 Jbeta primers. TCRdb's copy holds only in-frame clones and misses some; the assay was immunoSEQ multiplex PCR. The profile shows some 150,000 clones, 60% to 80% of them singletons. The sample comes from a study of cytomegalovirus exposure and HLA in healthy donors. Germline CDR1 SGHDT, CDR2 YYEEEE. The length of the CDR3 is 14 residues. V lost 5 bases and J lost 0, with 9 bases in between. The sample consisted of PBMCs. This receptor was taken from a woman younger than 45 in good health and CMV-seronegative. The rearrangement links TRBV5-6 to TRBJ1-3, with a tentative D call TRBD1 (5 bases). This chain's CDR3 is CASRVQGSGNTIYF. The CDR3 DNA reads as TGTGCCAGCAGGGTCCAGGGCTCTGGAAACACCATATATTTT.